Listed below are T cell receptor beta chains from one sample, sequenced in a study of blood T cell repertoires in COVID-19. Some clones are missing from TCRdb's copy, which holds only in-frame ones; the method was immunoSEQ multiplex PCR. The data show under 60,000 clones, roughly nine tenths seen once. Sequenced: peripheral blood. The receptors originated from a man aged 60 to 69 with acute or convalescent COVID-19. The CDR3 runs from the conserved cysteine through the conserved F or W. The order of the fields is clone size, J gene, V gene, D gene, CDR3 DNA, CDR3 protein. D genes are given only for firm matches. Where a row states a size, it is once, few, many or the class of an expanded clone; other rows omit it.

>few|TRBJ1-4|TRBV7-9|.
TGTGCCAGCAGGTTAGGGGCCGCAAATGAAAAACTGTTTTTT
CASRLGAANEKLFF
>.|TRBJ2-3|TRBV24-1|.
TGTGCCACCAGTGATCGACAGATTCGCACAGATACGCAGTATTTT
CATSDRQIRTDTQYF
>once|TRBJ2-3|TRBV30|TRBD1
TGTGCCTGGAGTGAATCCAAGGGGGCCCCAGATACGCAGTATTTT
CAWSESKGAPDTQYF
>.|TRBJ1-3|TRBV7-9|.
TGTGCCAGCAGCTTAGGAGGGAGGAGTAACACCATATATTTT
CASSLGGRSNTIYF
>.|TRBJ2-6|TRBV5-6|TRBD1
TGTGCCAGCAGCTGGAGACAGGGGGCGGGCGGGGCCAACGTCCTGACTTTC
CASSWRQGAGGANVLTF
>.|TRBJ1-4|TRBV5-1|TRBD1
TGCGCCAGCAGCTTTACAGGGGGCAGGGAAAAACTGTTTTTT
CASSFTGGREKLFF
>.|TRBJ1-2|TRBV5-1|.
TGCGCCAGCAGGCCCGGACCGGGGACTTTTTATGGCTACACCTTC
CASRPGPGTFYGYTF
>.|TRBJ1-5|TRBV19|.
TGTGCCAGTAGTCCGTCGGGACAACCATATCAGCCCCAGCATTTT
CASSPSGQPYQPQHF
>once|TRBJ1-3|TRBV29-1|TRBD1
TGCAGCGCCTCTAGGGACAGTGGAGGAAACACCATATATTTT
CSASRDSGGNTIYF
>.|TRBJ1-1|TRBV27|TRBD1
TGTGCCAGCAGTTACCGAGGGGACAGGGGACTTGGTAGCACTGAAGCTTTCTTT
CASSYRGDRGLGSTEAFF
>.|TRBJ1-6|TRBV6-6|.
TGTGCCAGCAGTCGACCGGAGTCACCCCTCCACTTT
CASSRPESPLHF
>.|TRBJ2-3|TRBV7-9|TRBD1
TGTGCCAGCAGGTCCCCAGGGGGCTCAGGCACAGATACGCAGTATTTT
CASRSPGGSGTDTQYF
>.|TRBJ1-1|TRBV6-4|.
TGTGCCAGCAAAAAACGACAGGATACAAACACTGAAGCTTTCTTT
CASKKRQDTNTEAFF
>.|TRBJ2-2|TRBV7-2|.
TGTGCCAGCAGACACAGGGTAAACACCGGGGAGCTGTTTTTT
CASRHRVNTGELFF
>.|TRBJ1-5|TRBV19|TRBD1
TGTGCCAGTAGTCCTAAGACAGGGGTTAGCAATCAGCCCCAGCATTTT
CASSPKTGVSNQPQHF
>few|TRBJ1-5|TRBV2|TRBD1
TGTGCCAGCAGGGGACAGGTCAATCAGCCCCAGCATTTT
CASRGQVNQPQHF
>.|TRBJ1-3|TRBV4-1|.
TGCGCCAGCAGTCCCCTAGGGAGCGCGAAGCGAAACACCATATATTTT
CASSPLGSAKRNTIYF
>.|TRBJ2-7|TRBV6-5|.
TGTGCCAGCAACAGGCTTAGCTCCTACGAGCAGTACTTC
CASNRLSSYEQYF
>.|TRBJ1-6|TRBV5-6|TRBD1
TGTGCCAGCAGCTTGGACTCAGGGGGCTACTCACCCCTCCACTTT
CASSLDSGGYSPLHF